This is a list of T cell receptor beta chains from one sample in a study of blood T cell repertoires in COVID-19. Profiling relied on immunoSEQ multiplex PCR, and the TCRdb table lists in-frame clones only, not all of them. The table shows 390,000 or so clones, with 85% to 90% occurring only once. Material: PBMCs or T cells enriched from blood (not recorded which). The receptors were sampled from a woman aged 50 to 65 who had recovered from COVID-19. Both conserved end residues are part of each CDR3. Fields, in order: CDR3 protein, CDR3 DNA, clone size, D gene, J gene, V gene. D genes are given only for firm matches. A clone size is listed for some rows: how often the clone was seen (once, few, many), or a class if it is expanded.

CASGQGRGQPQHF TGCGCCAGCGGACAGGGTCGAGGTCAGCCCCAGCATTTT . TRBD1 TRBJ1-5 TRBV4-3
CASTDGSLNYGYTF TGTGCCAGCACTGATGGTAGCCTTAACTATGGCTACACCTTC . . TRBJ1-2 TRBV28
CASRQIQNSGNTIYF TGCGCCAGCAGGCAGATACAGAACTCTGGAAACACCATATATTTT . . TRBJ1-3 TRBV23-1
CAIQGNDEKLFF TGTGCCATCCAGGGTAACGATGAAAAACTGTTTTTT . . TRBJ1-4 TRBV10-3
CASSYRQGNSPLHF TGTGCCAGCAGCTACAGACAGGGGAACTCACCCCTCCACTTT . TRBD1 TRBJ1-6 TRBV5-6
CASSQRRVGRPYGYTF TGTGCCAGCAGCCAAAGGAGGGTGGGCCGCCCCTATGGCTACACCTTC . . TRBJ1-2 TRBV3-1/TRBV3-2
CASANHGTGGEKLFF TGCGCCAGCGCCAACCACGGGACAGGGGGCGAAAAACTGTTTTTT . TRBD1 TRBJ1-4 TRBV5-1
CASSFPTGYGNTIYF TGTGCCAGCAGCTTCCCGACAGGATATGGAAACACCATATATTTT . . TRBJ1-3 TRBV5-8
CASSLKGGKLFF TGTGCCAGCAGTCTCAAAGGGGGAAAACTGTTTTTT . . TRBJ1-4 TRBV28
CASSYLQGTLNF TGTGCCAGCAGCTACTTACAGGGGACTCTCAACTTC . . TRBJ2-7 TRBV7-2
CASSLYGSGNTIYF TGTGCCAGCAGTTTATACGGGTCTGGAAACACCATATATTTT . . TRBJ1-3 TRBV27
CASSFGRRGAGNTIYF TGTGCCAGCAGTTTTGGTCGCAGGGGAGCTGGAAACACCATATATTTT . . TRBJ1-3 TRBV28
CASSQWTSGAEQYF TGTGCCAGCAGTCAGTGGACTAGCGGGGCCGAGCAGTACTTC . TRBD2 TRBJ2-7 TRBV28
CASSIAGADTQYF TGTGCCAGTAGTATAGCGGGGGCAGATACGCAGTATTTT . . TRBJ2-3 TRBV19
CASSPAYGGYGYTF TGTGCCAGCTCACCAGCATACGGGGGCTATGGCTACACCTTC . . TRBJ1-2 TRBV18
CASSNDRGRKTEAFF TGTGCCAGCAGTAACGACAGGGGGCGGAAAACTGAAGCTTTCTTT . TRBD1 TRBJ1-1 TRBV6-5
CSVDSGGVAAQYF TGCAGCGTTGATTCGGGGGGGGTAGCGGCGCAGTATTTT once TRBD2 TRBJ2-3 TRBV29-1
CASSLGSGDYGYTF TGCGCCAGCAGCTTGGGGTCAGGGGACTATGGCTACACCTTC . . TRBJ1-2 TRBV5-1
CSASGQVGELFF TGCAGCGCTTCGGGACAGGTCGGGGAACTGTTTTTT . TRBD1 TRBJ1-4 TRBV29-1
CASSQDGQVLTEAFF TGCGCCAGCAGCCAAGATGGGCAGGTCCTCACTGAAGCTTTCTTT . . TRBJ1-1 TRBV4-1
CASSTQGRGYTF TGTGCCAGCAGTACACAGGGACGTGGCTACACCTTC . . TRBJ1-2 TRBV12-3/TRBV12-4
CSVEDLGQRSSYNEQFF TGCAGCGTTGAAGATCTGGGACAGCGAAGCTCCTACAATGAGCAGTTCTTC . TRBD1 TRBJ2-1 TRBV29-1
CSARREDTQYF TGCAGTGCCCGGAGGGAAGATACGCAGTATTTT . . TRBJ2-3 TRBV20-1
CASSLGALAGGRTGELFF TGTGCCAGCAGTTTAGGAGCCCTAGCGGGGGGACGCACCGGGGAGCTGTTTTTT . TRBD2 TRBJ2-2 TRBV27
CASSSRDRASPLHF TGTGCCAGCAGCTCCCGGGACAGGGCCTCACCCCTCCACTTT . TRBD1 TRBJ1-6 TRBV7-9
CASSIGGLGTTNEKLFF TGTGCCAGTAGTATAGGGGGACTTGGGACAACTAATGAAAAACTGTTTTTT . . TRBJ1-4 TRBV19
CASSSSPVGTDTQYF TGTGCCAGCAGTTCTTCTCCAGTTGGCACAGATACGCAGTATTTT few . TRBJ2-3 TRBV11-2